The next 14 T cell receptor beta chains were all read from a single sample in a study of T cell repertoires in cytomegalovirus infection. TCRdb reprocessed the reads via MiXCR and lists one record per CDR3 protein. The sample includes about 830,000 distinct CDR3 sequences, around a third seen only once; the top ten take around 12%. These TCRs are of unknown antigen specificity. Sequences were derived from cultured CD8+ T cells from PBMCs, sampled from culture after CMV antigen stimulation. Every receptor here comes from a human donor in good health (CMV status not recorded). Some clones in this sample may be carry-over from other donors' samples.

This clonotype was picked up many times. The rearrangement links TRBV6-5 to TRBJ2-3; 7 bases line up with TRBD1. J gave up 0 bases and V 0 bases, and 3 bases lay outside the gene matches. This CDR3 contains 16 residues. Germline lookup yields CDR1 MNHEY and CDR2 SVGAGI. CDR3 bases: TGTGCCAGCAGTTACTCGACAGGGTCTAGCACAGATACGCAGTATTTT. Translated: CASSYSTGSSTDTQYF.

This clonotype was observed many times. V gene TRBV7-6 combines with J gene TRBJ1-1; TRBD1 is a possible D gene (6 bases). From germline, CDR1 is SGHVS and CDR2 FNYEAQ. The V end lost 3 bases, the J end lost 6 bases, and 14 bases lay between the germline ends. CDR3 length: 14 residues. CDR3 nucleotides: TGTGCCAGCAGCTTCTCCACAGGGAGAGCTGAAGCTTTCTTT. It is translated as CASSFSTGRAEAFF.

A few counts support this clonotype. This chain links TRBV12-3 or TRBV12-4 with TRBJ2-7; D unresolved. The CDR3 length is 13 residues. V was cut by 1 base and J by 4 bases, with 8 bases left in between. For the CDR3, the DNA is TGTGCCAGCAGTTTAGGTAGTGGTTACGAGCAGTACTTC. Its translation is CASSLGSGYEQYF.

In this sample, this clonotype turned up many times. The gene calls are TRBV18 and TRBJ1-2, with 7 positions matching TRBD1. The CDR3 covers 15 residues. Germline V lookup: CDR1 KGHSH, CDR2 LQKENI. The V and J ends lost 4 bases and 8 bases, in that order; junction bases with no gene match: 13. The CDR3 loop is CASSLDRGQDMGYTF. Here the CDR3 DNA reads TGTGCCAGCTCACTCGATCGTGGACAGGACATGGGCTACACCTTC.

This clonotype was seen ten or more times. This chain joins TRBV27 and TRBJ2-1; D not certain. The V end was cut by 3 bases, the J end by 4 bases, with 13 bases between. This CDR3 has 15 amino acids. From germline, CDR1 is MNHEY and CDR2 SMNVEV (reference sequence). CDR3 DNA: TGTGCCAGCAGTTTCACCCATGCCCCGTACAATGAGCAGTTCTTC. Its translation: CASSFTHAPYNEQFF.

As concerns this clonotype: The junction departs from the called germline gene at one end, perhaps through a read error. The chain joins TRBV7-6 to TRBJ2-6; no clear D gene. The germline V gene encodes CDR1 SGHVS and CDR2 FNYEAQ. The CDR3 extends over 15 amino acids. The chain's CDR3 is CASSLGIPGANVLTF. The CDR3 DNA sequence: TGTGCTAGCAGCTTAGGGATTCCTGGGGCCAACGTCCTGACTTTC.

This clonotype was observed many times. The chain has TRBV12-3 or TRBV12-4 and TRBJ1-1; possibly TRBD1 for D (6 bases). This CDR3 comprises 15 residues. With 1 base removed from V and 4 bases from J, the gap between germline ends came to 13 bases. The CDR3 loop reads CASSLGRQVSTEAFF. CDR3 in DNA: TGTGCCAGCAGTTTAGGCCGACAGGTCAGCACTGAAGCTTTCTTT.

This clonotype was counted a few times. The chain has TRBV6-6 and TRBJ2-3; no reliable D call. V was cut by 7 bases and J by 3 bases, with 17 bases left in between. Germline CDR1 and CDR2: MNHNY and SVGAGI (reference sequence). CDR3 length equals 15 residues. The CDR3 loop is CASIKLQRKTDTQYF. The CDR3 nucleotides are TGTGCCAGCATTAAATTACAGAGAAAGACAGATACGCAGTATTTT.

As DNA, the CDR3 is TGTGCCAGCAGTGAATGGGGGGTCTCCTACAATGAGCAGTTCTTC. Amino acid sequence: CASSEWGVSYNEQFF. This rearrangement joins TRBV25-1 to TRBJ2-1; maybe TRBD2 (6 bases). Germline CDR1 is MGHDK and CDR2 is SYGVNS. This CDR3 has 15 residues. Trimming removed 1 base from V and 0 bases from J, with 7 bases in between.

Ten or more counts support this clonotype. V usage is TRBV7-2 and J usage is TRBJ2-7; no clear D gene. The CDR3 runs 15 residues. The V and J ends lost 3 bases and 0 bases respectively, with 12 bases between them. The V gene's germline CDR1 is SGHTA and CDR2 FQGNSA. The DNA for the CDR3 is TGTGCCAGCAGCTTGAACAGAGCTTCCTCCTACGAGCAGTACTTC. This gives the protein CASSLNRASSYEQYF. The full variable domain, in which reference TRBV7-2 and TRBJ2-7 provide the parts outside the CDR3, is GAGVSQSPSNKVTEKGKDVELRCDPISGHTALYWYRQSLGQGLEFLIYFQGNSAPDKSGLPSDRFSAERTGGSVSTLTIQRTQQEDSAVYLCASSLNRASSYEQYFGPGTRLTVT.

Details on this clonotype: The CDR3 does not close with the conserved phenylalanine or tryptophan, likely indicating a read error. This rearrangement joins TRBV7-9 to TRBJ1-5; D may be TRBD1 (6 bases). The CDR3 length is 14 residues. Trimming removed 5 bases at V and 3 bases at J, with 11 bases between. CDR1 and CDR2 (germline): SEHNR, FQNEAQ (reference sequence). The CDR3 spells CASSLGGTNQPQHL. The CDR3 DNA reads TGTGCCAGCAGCCTAGGGGGGACCAATCAGCCCCAGCATCTT.

This clonotype was seen more than once but under ten times. The CDR3 coding sequence is TGCGCCAGCAGCCAAGATGAAGCAGTGGGGGAGACCCAGTACTTC. Residues: CASSQDEAVGETQYF. V is TRBV4-1 and J is TRBJ2-5; D gene ambiguous. Trimming shortened V by 0 bases and J by 5 bases, and 13 bases separated the two germline ends. The CDR3 is 15 residues long. The germline V gene has CDR1 MGHRA and CDR2 YSYEKL.

The DNA of the CDR3 is TGCGCCAGCAGCATCCGACAGGTTCCTATGGATTCACCCCTCCACTTT. Its protein product is CASSIRQVPMDSPLHF. This rearrangement joins TRBV4-3 to TRBJ1-6; D possibly corresponds to TRBD1 (6 bases). Germline V CDR1 and CDR2: LGHNA, YSLEER. The CDR3 is 16 amino acids. V was clipped by 5 bases and J by 8 bases, with 19 bases between them.

This clonotype has a handful of counts. V and J are TRBV29-1 and TRBJ2-1; 7 positions match TRBD2. The CDR3 spans 14 residues. Germline CDR1 is SQVTM and CDR2 is ANQGSEA. The V segment lost 3 bases and the J segment 7 bases; nucleotides outside the gene matches: 9. As DNA, the CDR3 is TGCAGCGTTGACTCATGGGCGGGGGAAAATGAGCAGTTCTTC. This codes for CSVDSWAGENEQFF.